This T cell receptor (beta chain) was recovered during a study of cytomegalovirus exposure and HLA in healthy donors (dated by TCRdb to 2017 to 2019). Some background on the complete study: An earlier analysis of approximately 550 of the donors reported 250 to 350 Gb of sequence data and around 120 million unique TCR beta sequences from 150 million to 200 million T cells. Rather than using new phenotypic data, the later analysis identified candidate immune exposures from TCR beta sequences and from how often those sequences occurred across donors. Among under 450 genotyped donors of the cohort, an average of approximately 230,000 unique TCR beta nucleotide sequences were sequenced per donor, roughly 18% of them non-productive. Typing coverage varied by locus: roughly 629-640 donors for A, B, C, DRB1 and DQB1; roughly 520 for DQA1; over 600 for DPA1; some 470 for DPB1. The study was designed to test whether signatures of past pathogen exposure could be identified by cataloging public T cell receptors. About 5 DR-DQ haplotypes were handled as single units for association and clustering, since linkage in the cohort was strong. Alongside the repertoire data, information on donor age, sex, ethnicity and CMV serostatus was compiled. To study patterns of TCR occurrence, a later analysis re-analyzed previously published TCR beta repertoires from several hundred donors and added high-resolution HLA genotyping. A later genetic analysis took genome-wide SNP genotypes for about three fifths of the roughly 700 donors and used that subset as a discovery cohort. Both class I and class II loci were covered by HLA typing, at four-digit resolution. Every discovery cohort repertoire had been produced on one sequencing platform. The genetic ancestry cluster associated with self-reported Caucasian donors included approximately 85% of the roughly 380 genotyped donors. Approximately 300 gigabases of sequencing data and 70 million to 95 million unique TCR sequences made up an early release that covered about 640 HLA-typed donors. High-throughput TCR immunosequencing, statistical association of individual TCRs with disease status, and machine learning were combined to predict cytomegalovirus infection status. An earlier analysis of approximately 630 of the donors applied high-throughput TCR beta sequencing to assess whether each TCR beta V gene segment acted as functional or pseudogenic. Along with the approximately 600-subject first cohort, a separate validation cohort of roughly 110 different subjects was used. Using immunosequencing, the study profiled T cell repertoires from 666 subjects and related those repertoires to cytomegalovirus serostatus. Paper-wide results and their limitations: Immune exposure information for the cohort was limited to CMV serostatus. When HLA alleles, especially DR and DQ, strongly co-occurred, TCR associations were difficult to assign to individual alleles. A total of 150 or so TCR beta chains were listed by the study as associated with cytomegalovirus. Because HLA typing was unavailable for some donors at each locus, only the typed subset was used in association tests. According to the authors, the approach could potentially be generalized to other disease states and immunological phenotypes. This cohort had only TCR beta chains sequenced, and the lack of alpha or paired-chain data limited which features could be detected. Most TCR sequences were observed very rarely across donors, whereas some public TCRs were present in many individuals. The 87-base-pair reads could not distinguish some IMGT-functional V segments, including TRBV6-2 and TRBV6-3, so those segments were excluded. The presence/absence analyses assumed that sequencing depth was roughly uniform across donors, and that assumption may not be true. The classifier was reported to diagnose cytomegalovirus status with high specificity and sensitivity in both the original and validation cohorts. Correlated functional status among segregating V segments might be attributable to linkage disequilibrium, but an unknown experimental factor could not be ruled out. At a false discovery rate of 0.05, a later analysis linked about 16,000 TCR beta sequences to specific HLA alleles. The sequencing pipeline was judged likely to have produced a cluster of highly shared sequence variants as a technical artifact. Several of the top co-occurrence clusters appeared to be linked to parvovirus B19, influenza, CMV and Epstein-Barr virus, according to a later analysis. A further reported finding was that TCR beta sequences accurately predicted the HLA-A and HLA-B alleles for most subjects in the first cohort. An earlier analysis of approximately 590 of the donors showed that most TCR beta V segments appeared in productive rearrangements either about 87% or about 30% of the time, which broadly matched IMGT annotations. In a later analysis, HLA-associated TCR beta chains showed more clonal expansion and lower generation probabilities than non-associated chains that were equally common. An association between a missense DCLRE1C variant and V-gene and J-gene trimming of TCR beta chains was found in a later genetic analysis and replicated in an independent cohort. A later analysis found that most CMV-associated TCR beta chains appeared HLA-restricted, with HLA associations seemingly driven largely by CMV exposure. According to a later genetic analysis, donors in an Asian-associated ancestry cluster had fewer N-insertions in productive TCRs than the approximately 610-donor mean. In a later analysis, TCR association rates were found to vary across HLA loci, with the most associated TCRs seen for DRB1 alleles and the fewest for HLA-C alleles. Because counts were too low, about 15 rarely observed V segments, including chromosome 9 orphons, were left out of the earlier analysis of 587 of the donors. A few of the identified cytomegalovirus-associated TCR beta chains were confirmed in vitro to be specific for cytomegalovirus antigens.

Concerning this clone itself: It lacks a known antigen. The input lacks base qualities; no much larger clone sits a single base away.

The library was produced with the immunoSEQ multiplex PCR assay. For the multiplex PCR, a mixture combining 60 forward primers for TCR Vbeta segments and 13 reverse primers for TCR Jbeta segments was used. A multiplex PCR assay on genomic DNA amplified the CDR3 region of rearranged TCR beta genes. On the Illumina HiSeq System, the amplified TCR beta libraries were sequenced as 87-base-pair reads. The original pipeline was this. In a later analysis, tens of millions of unique TCR beta chains were counted across the roughly 700 repertoires, and some 10 million of these chains were shared by at least two donors. To remove PCR and sequencing errors, raw reads were error-corrected and collapsed into unique sequences using a nearest-neighbor algorithm that merged closely related sequences. Alignment of CDR3 sequences to IMGT reference sequences was used to assign V, D and J gene segments. For a sequence to be retained, a match of at least six nucleotides was required to both a V gene segment and a J gene segment. A rearrangement counted as productive if the CDR3 had no stop codons and remained in frame with V and J, and every other rearrangement counted as non-productive. Following IMGT convention, CDR3 was defined as the stretch from the second conserved V-encoded cysteine up to the conserved J-encoded phenylalanine. In an earlier analysis of approximately 500 of the donors, sequences lacking an unambiguous match to a single V gene segment were excluded. An earlier analysis of 587 of the donors classified V segments as functional when productive rearrangements were above 56.7% and as segregating when the standard deviation between donors was above 5%. A statistical classification framework was built to diagnose cytomegalovirus status from the catalog of TCR beta chain sequences. A later analysis assigned V and J genes by comparing TCR nucleotide sequences with IMGT/GENE-DB human TR gene sequences. The TCRdist pipeline was used in a later analysis to assign CDR3 sequences and most-parsimonious VDJ recombination scenarios. A later analysis defined each TCR beta chain by its CDR3 amino acid sequence plus V-gene family, and excluded reads lacking a unique V-gene family. In a later analysis, nearly 600 highly shared, low-generation-probability nucleotide sequences were removed to address suspected cross-contamination and a sequencing artifact. In a later analysis, a clonal expansion index was calculated for each public chain from normalized within-repertoire ranks of inferred template counts. Generation probabilities in a later analysis came from a VDJ recombination model fitted to out-of-frame rearrangements, and those results were checked against IGoR. In a later analysis, hypergeometric tests were used to score TCR-TCR, TCR-HLA and TCR-CMV co-occurrence, with a repertoire-size bias correction applied to TCR pairs. To estimate false discovery rates, a later analysis permuted the HLA or CMV assignments 20 times. In a later analysis, co-occurring TCRs were grouped using DBSCAN, and TCRdist sequence similarity was added for clustering within HLA-allele-positive subsets. Co-occurrence clustering excluded repertoires with fewer than 30,000 or more than 120,000 public chains, plus five with anomalous nucleotide sharing. TCRdb took this table from immuneACCESS and kept in-frame rearrangements with V and J called. Such tables lack part of the clones; where checked against another copy, unresolved V genes explain under half of the gap, and the rest is unexplained. That table gives V, J and clone size, and the DNA gave D and trimming. The sample yields about 110,000 clones; 74% were counted once. The ten biggest clones cover around 5% of the sample.

The cohort comprised around 690 healthy bone marrow donors. At the time of sampling, all cohort members were nominally healthy, though unrecorded immune exposures were likely present. The donor was CMV seropositive and was included in the group of about 290 seropositive cohort members. A peripheral blood sample was collected from each donor, and TCR beta sequencing was performed on peripheral blood mononuclear cells. The Qiagen DNeasy Blood Extraction Kit was used to extract genomic DNA from the blood cell samples. Spanning cysteine to phenylalanine, the CDR3 consists of 13 amino acids. This entry keeps only the CDR3 DNA: 39 bases, framed from base 1. V lost 8 bases and J lost 2 bases; the stretch between them is 13 bases long. As encoded in the germline V gene, CDR1 is MNHEY while CDR2 is SVGAGI.

Sequencing input: PBMCs. The sequence is built from TRBV6-5 and TRBJ2-7; a tentative D call is TRBD2 (5 bases match). This receptor was obtained from a man younger than 40 in good health and CMV-seropositive. The CDR3 region: CASSPGSTYEQYF. The sequenced DNA: TGTGCCAGCTCGCCGGGGTCCACCTACGAGCAGTACTTC.